This TCR beta chain is from a study of blood T cell repertoires in COVID-19. On the study more broadly: Some COVID-19 samples were acute and others convalescent; all came from the United States, Italy and Spain. T cells, B-cell-depleted T cells, or PBMCs provided the cDNA or gDNA that served as material.

Produced via immunoSEQ multiplex PCR; TCRdb's table is partial and in-frame only. Of fewer than 250,000 clones listed, approximately 88% are singletons. CDR1 is SGHRS and CDR2 is YFSETQ in the germline V gene. V was clipped by 4 bases and J by 2 bases, with 12 bases between them. The length of the CDR3 is 14 residues. The sequencing input was peripheral blood. The chain links TRBV5-1 to TRBJ1-1; tentatively, D is TRBD1 (5 bases). The sequence was obtained from a man in his sixties who had recovered from COVID-19. CDR3 bases: TGCGCCAGCAGCCGGGGGGATTATAACACTGAAGCTTTCTTT. This gives the protein CASSRGDYNTEAFF.